This TCR beta chain derives from a study of Graves' ophthalmopathy and Graves' hyperthyroidism. Background on the study: Peripheral blood collection took place at initial diagnosis, before any treatment.

Study-wide findings and caveats: Among thyroid clonotypes expanded above 0.001 frequency, most also appeared in blood. Forecasting of ophthalmopathy progression by the model achieved almost 71% sensitivity and around 77% specificity.

Many counts were recorded for this clonotype. The antigen remains unidentified. Amplified TCR beta CDR3 regions were obtained using RNA transcripts as template. Amplification began with first-round RT-PCR using HTBI primers, then second-round multiplex PCR was performed. TCRdb used MiXCR to reprocess the multiplex PCR reads, holding one entry per CDR3 protein. Among 30,000 to 50,000 distinct CDR3 sequences listed, about half were seen once. CDR3 length: 15 residues. Germline assignment: CDR1 LNHNV and CDR2 YYDKDF (reference sequence). Trimming pared 8 bases from V and 0 bases from J, leaving 15 bases between.

Sequenced: peripheral blood. The clonotype comes from an adult woman with stable Graves' hyperthyroidism. The chain couples TRBV15 to TRBJ2-3; D perhaps matches TRBD2 (5 bases). The CDR3 DNA reads as TGTGCCACCTCGGGCGCGGACTCTAGCACAGATACGCAGTATTTT. Amino acid sequence: CATSGADSSTDTQYF.